This T cell receptor (beta chain) was recorded in a study of Ad26.COV2.S vaccination and SARS-CoV-2 variants. About the research overall: Ad26.COV2.S arm of COV1001 included the donor. The vaccine Ad26.COV2.S was put into the muscle once, or twice with 56 days between. Findings and limits, study-wide: The placebo group had lower spike-specific TCR breadth than the vaccine recipients did. Across vaccine and placebo recipients, the breadth of non-spike TCRs was similar.

Sequencing was performed with immunoSEQ multiplex PCR; in TCRdb, only in-frame clones are kept and a portion is missing. This table holds a few hundred thousand clones, around 92% found once. About this clone itself: Its antigen is currently unknown.

The CDR3 contains 16 residues. Treatment denoted: some 20 received Ad26.COV2.S at low or high dose, single or two shots; 5 received placebo; per-sample allocation not given. Samples were taken on day 63 after the first vaccine or placebo injection. The V call is TRBV21-1, the J call TRBJ1-4. TRBV21-1 is an annotated pseudogene. Specimen: peripheral blood, collected in a trial of Ad26.COV2.S vaccine versus placebo. The source is a person aged 18 to 59 who received the Ad26.COV2.S COVID-19 vaccine or a placebo. CDR3 sequence (DNA): TGTGCCAGCAGTTCCGATCCACACGGGTCTAATGAAAAACTGTTTTTT. It encodes CASSSDPHGSNEKLFF.